One sample yielded the 2 T cell receptor beta chains listed below, sequenced in a study of shared T cell receptors in the human thymus. Using immunoSEQ multiplex PCR, the repertoire was profiled, and TCRdb retains in-frame clones only, with some absent. Found here are hundreds of thousands of clones, approximately 89% of them singletons; the top ten hold roughly 0.0086%. These data are also associated with another study on human thymus T cells.

The sample consisted of thymocytes. The receptors shown here come from a boy under two years old with a congenital heart defect.

The V and J genes are TRBV6-5 and TRBJ2-7; 9 bases fit TRBD2. V shed 1 base, J shed 5 bases, and the junction held 6 bases outside the gene matches. The CDR3 sequence is 15 residues long. The germline CDR1 and CDR2 sequences are MNHEY and SVGAGI. The DNA of the CDR3 is TGTGCCAGCAGTTACTGGGCGGGAGGGGACCACGAGCAGTACTTC. As protein: CASSYWAGGDHEQYF.

The chain combines TRBV28 with TRBJ2-1; a weak D match, TRBD2 (5 bases). This CDR3 spans 12 amino acids. Germline loops: CDR1 MDHEN, CDR2 SYDVKM. The V gene lost 5 bases and the J gene lost 12 bases, with 14 bases spanning the gap. CDR3 sequence: CASSILESVQFF. For the CDR3, the DNA is TGTGCCAGCAGTATACTAGAATCTGTGCAGTTCTTC.